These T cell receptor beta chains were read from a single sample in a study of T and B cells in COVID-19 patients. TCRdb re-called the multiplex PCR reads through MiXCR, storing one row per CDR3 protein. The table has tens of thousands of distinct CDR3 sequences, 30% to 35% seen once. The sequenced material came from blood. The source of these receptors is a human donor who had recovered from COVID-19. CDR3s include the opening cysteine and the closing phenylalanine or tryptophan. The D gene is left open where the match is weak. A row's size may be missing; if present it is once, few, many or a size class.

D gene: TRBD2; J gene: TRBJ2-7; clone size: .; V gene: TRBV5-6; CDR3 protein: CASSQRASGGVWYEQYF; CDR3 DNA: TGTGCCAGCAGCCAGAGGGCTAGCGGGGGGGTTTGGTACGAGCAGTACTTC
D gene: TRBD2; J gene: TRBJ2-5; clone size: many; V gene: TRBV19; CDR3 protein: CASTGGGSQETQYF; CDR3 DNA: TGTGCCAGTACCGGCGGGGGGTCCCAAGAGACCCAGTACTTC
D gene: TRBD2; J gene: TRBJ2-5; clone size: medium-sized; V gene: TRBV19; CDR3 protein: CASSIGGRETQYF; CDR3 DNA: TGTGCCAGTAGTATCGGGGGGAGAGAGACCCAGTACTTC
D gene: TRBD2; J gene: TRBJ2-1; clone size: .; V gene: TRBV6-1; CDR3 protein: CASSEVPPLLLAGGRHEQFF; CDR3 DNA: TGTGCCAGCAGTGAAGTCCCTCCCCTGCTTCTAGCGGGGGGGAGACATGAGCAGTTCTTC
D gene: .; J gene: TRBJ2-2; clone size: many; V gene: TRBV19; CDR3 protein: CATGGGGGRELFF; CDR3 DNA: TGTGCCACAGGGGGGGGGGGAGGTAGGGAGCTGTTTTTT
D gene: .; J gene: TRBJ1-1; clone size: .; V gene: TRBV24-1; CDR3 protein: CATSDLGRGEAFF; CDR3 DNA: TGTGCCACCAGTGATTTGGGGAGGGGTGAAGCTTTCTTT
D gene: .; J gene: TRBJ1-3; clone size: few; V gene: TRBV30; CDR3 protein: CAWSVGVLSGNTIYF; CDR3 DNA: TGTGCCTGGAGTGTCGGGGTCCTCTCTGGAAACACCATATATTTT
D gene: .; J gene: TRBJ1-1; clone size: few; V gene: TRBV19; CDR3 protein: CASRRTGALFTEAFF; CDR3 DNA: TGTGCCAGTAGGCGCACGGGGGCCCTTTTCACTGAAGCTTTCTTT
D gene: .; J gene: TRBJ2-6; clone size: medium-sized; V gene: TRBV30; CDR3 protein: CAWSVGQSGANVLTF; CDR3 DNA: TGTGCCTGGAGTGTAGGGCAGTCTGGGGCCAACGTCCTGACTTTC
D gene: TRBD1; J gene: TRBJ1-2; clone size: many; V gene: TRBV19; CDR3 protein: CASTAGQKNYGYTF; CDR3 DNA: TGTGCCAGTACCGCGGGACAGAAGAACTATGGCTACACCTTC
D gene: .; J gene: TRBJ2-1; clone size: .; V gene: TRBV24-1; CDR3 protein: CATSDNSRGRYNEQFF; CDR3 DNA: TGTGCCACCAGTGACAACTCCCGGGGACGATACAATGAGCAGTTCTTC
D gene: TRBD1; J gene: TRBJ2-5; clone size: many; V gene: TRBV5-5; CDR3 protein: CASRQILTGGAGQETQYF; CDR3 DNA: TGTGCCAGCAGACAAATCCTAACAGGGGGCGCTGGGCAAGAGACCCAGTACTTC
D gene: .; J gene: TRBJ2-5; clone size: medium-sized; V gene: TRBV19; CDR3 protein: CASSGRLQETQYF; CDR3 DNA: TGTGCCAGCAGCGGACGGCTCCAAGAGACCCAGTACTTC
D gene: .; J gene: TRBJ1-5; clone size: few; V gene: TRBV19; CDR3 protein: CASSIGIVGYNQPQHF; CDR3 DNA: TGTGCCAGTAGTATAGGTATAGTAGGGTACAATCAGCCCCAGCATTTT
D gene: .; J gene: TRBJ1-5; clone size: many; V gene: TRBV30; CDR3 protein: CAWSVGIASNQPQHF; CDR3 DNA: TGTGCCTGGAGTGTGGGCATAGCAAGCAATCAGCCCCAGCATTTT
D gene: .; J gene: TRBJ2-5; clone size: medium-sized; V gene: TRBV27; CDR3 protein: CASSSADWQETQYF; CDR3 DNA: TGTGCCAGCAGTTCGGCCGACTGGCAAGAGACCCAGTACTTC
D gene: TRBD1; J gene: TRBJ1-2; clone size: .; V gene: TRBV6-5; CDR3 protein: CASTPTGTGYGYTF; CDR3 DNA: TGTGCCAGCACTCCGACCGGGACAGGCTATGGCTACACCTTC
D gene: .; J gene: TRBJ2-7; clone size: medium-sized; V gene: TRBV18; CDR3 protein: CASSPRTGSEQYF; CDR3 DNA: TGTGCCAGCTCACCAAGGACGGGGTCCGAGCAGTACTTC
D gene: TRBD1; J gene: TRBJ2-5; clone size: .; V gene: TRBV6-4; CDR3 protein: CASSARTGVEETQYF; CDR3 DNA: TGTGCCAGCAGTGCCCGGACAGGAGTAGAAGAGACCCAGTACTTC
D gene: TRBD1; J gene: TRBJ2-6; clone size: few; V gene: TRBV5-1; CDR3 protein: CASSLAGTGGANVLTF; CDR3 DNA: TGCGCCAGCAGCTTGGCCGGGACAGGTGGGGCCAACGTCCTGACTTTC
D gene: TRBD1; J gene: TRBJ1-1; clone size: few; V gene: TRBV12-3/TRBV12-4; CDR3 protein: CASSGRTGGAVTEAFF; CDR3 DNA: TGTGCCAGCAGTGGGAGGACAGGGGGCGCAGTCACTGAAGCTTTCTTT
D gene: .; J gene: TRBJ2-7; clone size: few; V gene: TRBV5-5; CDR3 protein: CASSPGVYEQYF; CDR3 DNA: TGCGCCAGCAGCCCGGGAGTGTACGAGCAGTACTTC